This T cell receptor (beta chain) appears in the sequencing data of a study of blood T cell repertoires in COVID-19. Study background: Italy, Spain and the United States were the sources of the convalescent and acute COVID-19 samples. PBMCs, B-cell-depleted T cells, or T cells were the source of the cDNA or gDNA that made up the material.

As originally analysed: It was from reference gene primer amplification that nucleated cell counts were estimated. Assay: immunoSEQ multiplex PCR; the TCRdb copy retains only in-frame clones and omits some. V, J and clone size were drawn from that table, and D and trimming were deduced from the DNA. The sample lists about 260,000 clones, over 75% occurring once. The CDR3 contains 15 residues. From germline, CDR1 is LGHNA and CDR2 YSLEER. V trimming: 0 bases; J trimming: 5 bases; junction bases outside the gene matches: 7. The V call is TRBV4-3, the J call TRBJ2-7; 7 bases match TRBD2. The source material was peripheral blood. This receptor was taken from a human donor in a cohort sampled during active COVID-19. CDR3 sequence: CASSQDRGLPNEQYF. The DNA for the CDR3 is TGCGCCAGCAGCCAAGATAGGGGACTACCAAACGAGCAGTACTTC.